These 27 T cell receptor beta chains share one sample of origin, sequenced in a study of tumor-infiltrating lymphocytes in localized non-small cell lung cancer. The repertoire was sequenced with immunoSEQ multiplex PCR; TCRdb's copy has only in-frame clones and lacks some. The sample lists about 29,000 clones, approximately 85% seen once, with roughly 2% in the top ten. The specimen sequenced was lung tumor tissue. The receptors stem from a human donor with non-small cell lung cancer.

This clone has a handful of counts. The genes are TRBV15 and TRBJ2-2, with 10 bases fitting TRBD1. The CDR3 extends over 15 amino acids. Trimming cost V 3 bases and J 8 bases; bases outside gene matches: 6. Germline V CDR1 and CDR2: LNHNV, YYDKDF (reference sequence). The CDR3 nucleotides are TGTGCCACCAGCAGCCAGGGACAGGGGATGGGGGAGCTGTTTTTT. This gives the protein CATSSQGQGMGELFF.

The CDR3 DNA follows: TGTGCCTCAAACCCCGGGACTCCGTTTTTCACCCTCCACTTT. This codes for CASNPGTPFFTLHF. This chain connects TRBV30 to TRBJ1-6, with a possible D match to TRBD1 (5 bases). Trimming cost V 7 bases and J 14 bases, with 24 bases left between them. Germline lookup yields CDR1 GTSNPN and CDR2 SVGIG (reference sequence). The CDR3 has 14 residues.

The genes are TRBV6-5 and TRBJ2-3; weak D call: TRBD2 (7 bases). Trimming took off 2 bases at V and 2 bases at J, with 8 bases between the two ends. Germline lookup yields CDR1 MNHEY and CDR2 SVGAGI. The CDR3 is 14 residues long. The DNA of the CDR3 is TGTGCCAGCAGTTACCGGGGGGCCACAGATACGCAGTATTTT. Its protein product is CASSYRGATDTQYF.

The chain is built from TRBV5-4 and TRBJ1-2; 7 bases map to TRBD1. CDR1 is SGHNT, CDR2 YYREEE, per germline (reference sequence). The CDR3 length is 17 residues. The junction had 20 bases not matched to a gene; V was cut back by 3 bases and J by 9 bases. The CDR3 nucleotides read TGTGCCAGCAGCTCCATTTGGGCCTCGACAGGGCTGGAGAGCTACACCTTC. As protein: CASSSIWASTGLESYTF.

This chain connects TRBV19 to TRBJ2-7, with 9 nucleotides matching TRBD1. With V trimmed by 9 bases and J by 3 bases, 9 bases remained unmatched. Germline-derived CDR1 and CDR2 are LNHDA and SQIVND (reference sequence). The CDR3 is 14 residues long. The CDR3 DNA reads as TGTGCCAGCACGGGACAGGGAGGTGTCTACGAGCAGTACTTC. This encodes CASTGQGGVYEQYF.

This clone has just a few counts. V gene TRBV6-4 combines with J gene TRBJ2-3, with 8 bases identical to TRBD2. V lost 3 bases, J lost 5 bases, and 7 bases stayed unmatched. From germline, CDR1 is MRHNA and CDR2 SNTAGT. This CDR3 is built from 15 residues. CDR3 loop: CASSDSGGAGDTQYF. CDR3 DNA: TGTGCCAGCAGTGATTCGGGGGGGGCAGGAGATACGCAGTATTTT.

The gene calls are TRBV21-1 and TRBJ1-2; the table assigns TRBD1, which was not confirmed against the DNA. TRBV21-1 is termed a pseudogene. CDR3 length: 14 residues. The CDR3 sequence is CASGDRGANYGYTF. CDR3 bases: TGTGCCAGCGGTGACAGGGGAGCTAACTATGGCTACACCTTC.

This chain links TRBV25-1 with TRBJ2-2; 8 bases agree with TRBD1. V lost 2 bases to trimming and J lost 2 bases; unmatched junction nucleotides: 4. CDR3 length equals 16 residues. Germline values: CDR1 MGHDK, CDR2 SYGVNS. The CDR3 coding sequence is TGTGCCAGCAGTGAAGCAACAGGGGGTAACACCGGGGAGCTGTTTTTT. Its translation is CASSEATGGNTGELFF.

This CDR3 reads CASSARTSYEQYF. DNA for the CDR3: TGTGCCAGCAGCGCCAGGACCTCCTACGAGCAGTACTTC. The V and J genes are TRBV7-2 and TRBJ2-7; no firm D call. The germline V gene encodes CDR1 SGHTA and CDR2 FQGNSA. The V end lost 5 bases, the J end lost 0 bases, and 8 bases lay between the germline ends. The CDR3 covers 13 residues.

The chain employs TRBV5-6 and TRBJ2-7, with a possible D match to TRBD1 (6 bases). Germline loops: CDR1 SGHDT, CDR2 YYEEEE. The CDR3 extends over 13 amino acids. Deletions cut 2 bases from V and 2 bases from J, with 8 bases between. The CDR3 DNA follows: TGTGCCAGCAGCTTTACAGGGCCCTACGAGCAGTACTTC. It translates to CASSFTGPYEQYF.

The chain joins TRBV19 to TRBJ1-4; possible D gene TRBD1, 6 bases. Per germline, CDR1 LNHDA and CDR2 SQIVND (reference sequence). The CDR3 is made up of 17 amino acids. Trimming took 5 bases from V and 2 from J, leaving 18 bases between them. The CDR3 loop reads CASSRQAILGTNEKLFF. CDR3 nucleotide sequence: TGTGCCAGTAGTCGACAGGCAATCCTGGGGACTAATGAAAAACTGTTTTTT.

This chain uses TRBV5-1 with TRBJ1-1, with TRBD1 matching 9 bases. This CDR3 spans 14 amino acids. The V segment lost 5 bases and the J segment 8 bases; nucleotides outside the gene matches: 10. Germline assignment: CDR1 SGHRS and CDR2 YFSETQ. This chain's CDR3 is CASREIPGQGEAFF. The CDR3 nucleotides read TGCGCCAGCAGGGAAATACCGGGACAGGGCGAAGCTTTCTTT.

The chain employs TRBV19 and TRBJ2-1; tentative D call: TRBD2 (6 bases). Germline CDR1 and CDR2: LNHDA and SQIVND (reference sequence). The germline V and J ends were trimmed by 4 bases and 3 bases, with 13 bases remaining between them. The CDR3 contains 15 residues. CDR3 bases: TGTGCCAGTAGTAAGGCCGGGGGTGACTACAATGAGCAGTTCTTC. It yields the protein CASSKAGGDYNEQFF.

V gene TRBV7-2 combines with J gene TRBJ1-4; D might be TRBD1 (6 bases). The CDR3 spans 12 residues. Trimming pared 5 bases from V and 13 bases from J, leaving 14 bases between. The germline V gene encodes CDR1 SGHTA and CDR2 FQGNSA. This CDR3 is CASSPRGFGLFF. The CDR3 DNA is TGTGCCAGCAGCCCAAGGGGGTTTGGACTGTTTTTT.

For the CDR3, the DNA is TGTGCCAGCAGCTTAGCGGGGTTGACCACCGGGGAGCTGTTTTTT. Residues: CASSLAGLTTGELFF. This chain joins TRBV7-8 and TRBJ2-2, with D hard to call. The CDR3 has 15 residues. Germline values: CDR1 SGHVS, CDR2 FQNEAQ. With 0 bases removed from V and 4 bases from J, the gap between germline ends came to 9 bases.

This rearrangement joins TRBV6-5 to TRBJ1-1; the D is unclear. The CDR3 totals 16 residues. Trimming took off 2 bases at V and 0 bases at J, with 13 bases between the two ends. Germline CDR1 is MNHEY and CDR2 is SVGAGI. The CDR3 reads CASSYVYGRMNTEAFF. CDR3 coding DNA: TGTGCCAGCAGTTACGTGTATGGCAGGATGAACACTGAAGCTTTCTTT.

For the CDR3, the DNA is TGTGCCAGCAACGCCCACGAAAACACCATATATTTT. Protein sequence: CASNAHENTIYF. This chain uses TRBV6-6 with TRBJ1-3; no reliable D call. CDR3 size: 12 residues. V was cut by 7 bases and J by 6 bases, with 10 bases left in between. From germline, CDR1 is MNHNY and CDR2 SVGAGI (reference sequence).

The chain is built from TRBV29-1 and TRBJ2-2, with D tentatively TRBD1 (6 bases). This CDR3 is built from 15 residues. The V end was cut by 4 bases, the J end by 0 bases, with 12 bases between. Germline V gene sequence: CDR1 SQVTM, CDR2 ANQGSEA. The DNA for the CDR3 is TGCAGCGTTGTTTCTGGACAGTCGAACACCGGGGAGCTGTTTTTT. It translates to CSVVSGQSNTGELFF.

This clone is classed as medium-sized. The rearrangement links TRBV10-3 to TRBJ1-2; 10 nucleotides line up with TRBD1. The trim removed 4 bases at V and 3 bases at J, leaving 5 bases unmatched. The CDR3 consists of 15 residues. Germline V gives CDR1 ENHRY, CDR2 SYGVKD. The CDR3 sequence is CAISGWDRGDYGYTF. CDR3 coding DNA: TGTGCCATCAGTGGGTGGGACAGGGGAGACTATGGCTACACCTTC.

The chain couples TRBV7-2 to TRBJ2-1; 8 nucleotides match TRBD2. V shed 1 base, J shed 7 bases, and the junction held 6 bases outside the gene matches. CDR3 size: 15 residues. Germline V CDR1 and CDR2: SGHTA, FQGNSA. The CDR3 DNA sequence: TGTGCCAGCAGCTTAGGAGCGGGGGTCTTGAATGAGCAGTTCTTC. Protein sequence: CASSLGAGVLNEQFF. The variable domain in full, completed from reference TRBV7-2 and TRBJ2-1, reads GAGVSQSPSNKVTEKGKDVELRCDPISGHTALYWYRQSLGQGLEFLIYFQGNSAPDKSGLPSDRFSAERTGGSVSTLTIQRTQQEDSAVYLCASSLGAGVLNEQFFGPGTRLTVL.

As DNA, the CDR3 is TGTGCCAGCTCACCTTCCTTCATGATACGACAGGGTCCCCCTTACGCTGAAGCTTTCTTT. It yields the protein CASSPSFMIRQGPPYAEAFF. V gene TRBV18 combines with J gene TRBJ1-1, with TRBD1 matching over 7 bases. Germline loops: CDR1 KGHSH, CDR2 LQKENI. V was pared by 3 bases and J by 6 bases, with 25 bases of the junction left unmatched. The CDR3 covers 20 residues.

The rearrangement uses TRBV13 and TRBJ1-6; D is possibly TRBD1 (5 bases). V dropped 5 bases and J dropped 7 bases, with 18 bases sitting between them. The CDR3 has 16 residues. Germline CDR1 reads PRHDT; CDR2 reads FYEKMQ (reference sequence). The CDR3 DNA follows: TGTGCCAGCAGCCCAGCGCTGCATGGGGGGAATTCACCCCTCCACTTT. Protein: CASSPALHGGNSPLHF.

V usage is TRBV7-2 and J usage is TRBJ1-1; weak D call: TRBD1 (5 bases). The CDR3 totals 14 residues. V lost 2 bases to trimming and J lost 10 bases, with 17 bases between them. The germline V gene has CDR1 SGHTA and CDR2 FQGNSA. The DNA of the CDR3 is TGTGCCAGCAGCTTAATGGTAGCTCAGAGGGGAGCTTTCTTT. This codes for CASSLMVAQRGAFF.

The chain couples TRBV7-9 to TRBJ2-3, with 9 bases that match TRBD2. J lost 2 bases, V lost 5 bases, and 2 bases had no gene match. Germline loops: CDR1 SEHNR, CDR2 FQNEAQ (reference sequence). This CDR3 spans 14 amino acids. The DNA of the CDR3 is TGTGCCAGCAGCCCTAGCGGGGCCACAGATACGCAGTATTTT. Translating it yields CASSPSGATDTQYF.

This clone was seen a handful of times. This chain's CDR3 is CASSRAPGSYEQYF. CDR3 coding DNA: TGTGCCAGCAGCCGCGCCCCTGGCTCCTACGAGCAGTACTTC. V is TRBV7-2 and J is TRBJ2-7; D remains ambiguous. Trimming took 5 bases from V and 0 from J, leaving 11 bases between them. Germline V gene lookup returns CDR1 SGHTA and CDR2 FQGNSA. The CDR3 sequence is 14 residues long.

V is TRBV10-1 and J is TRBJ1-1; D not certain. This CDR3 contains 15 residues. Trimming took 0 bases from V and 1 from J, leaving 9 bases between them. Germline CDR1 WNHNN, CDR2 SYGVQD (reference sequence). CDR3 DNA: TGCGCCAGCAGTGAGTCGCCTGGGAGGAACACTGAAGCTTTCTTT. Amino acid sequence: CASSESPGRNTEAFF.

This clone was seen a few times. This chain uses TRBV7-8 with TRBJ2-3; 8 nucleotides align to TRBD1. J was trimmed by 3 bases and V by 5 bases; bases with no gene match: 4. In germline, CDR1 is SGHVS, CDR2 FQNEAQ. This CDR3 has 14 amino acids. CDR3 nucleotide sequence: TGTGCCAGCAGCACGGACAGGGTAACAGATACGCAGTATTTT. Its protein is CASSTDRVTDTQYF.